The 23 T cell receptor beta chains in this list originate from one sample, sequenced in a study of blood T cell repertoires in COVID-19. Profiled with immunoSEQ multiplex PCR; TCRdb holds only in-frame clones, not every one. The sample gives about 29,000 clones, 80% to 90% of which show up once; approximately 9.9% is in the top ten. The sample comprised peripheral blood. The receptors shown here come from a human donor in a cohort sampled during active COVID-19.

CDR3 amino acids: CASSQAGLGGYTF. CDR3 nucleotide sequence: TGTGCCAGCAGCCAGGCCGGGTTAGGTGGCTACACCTTC. V usage is TRBV14 and J usage is TRBJ1-2, with D unclear. CDR1 and CDR2 from the germline V gene are SGHDN and FVKESK. The CDR3 length is 13 residues. V dropped 3 bases and J dropped 7 bases, with 12 bases sitting between them.

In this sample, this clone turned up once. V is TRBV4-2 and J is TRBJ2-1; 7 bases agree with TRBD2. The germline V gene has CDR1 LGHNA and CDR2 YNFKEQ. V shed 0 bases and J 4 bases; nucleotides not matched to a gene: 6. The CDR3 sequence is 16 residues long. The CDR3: CASSQEVSGAYNEQFF. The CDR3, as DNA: TGTGCCAGCAGCCAAGAAGTGAGCGGGGCTTACAATGAGCAGTTCTTC.

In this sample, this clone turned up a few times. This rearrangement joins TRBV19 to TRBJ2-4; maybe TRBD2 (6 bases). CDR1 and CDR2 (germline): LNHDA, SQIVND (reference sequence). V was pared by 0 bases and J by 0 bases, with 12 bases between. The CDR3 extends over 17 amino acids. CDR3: CASSIDFGRLAKNIQYF. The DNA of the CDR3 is TGTGCCAGTAGTATAGATTTTGGGAGGCTAGCCAAAAACATTCAGTACTTC. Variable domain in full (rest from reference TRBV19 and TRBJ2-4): DGGITQSPKYLFRKEGQNVTLSCEQNLNHDAMYWYRQDPGQGLRLIYYSQIVNDFQKGDIAEGYSVSREKKESFPLTVTSAQKNPTAFYLCASSIDFGRLAKNIQYFGAGTRLSVL.

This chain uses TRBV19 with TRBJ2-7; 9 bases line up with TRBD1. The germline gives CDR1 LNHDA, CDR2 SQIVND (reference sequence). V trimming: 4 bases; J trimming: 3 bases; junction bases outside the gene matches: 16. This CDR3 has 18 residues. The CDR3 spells CASSTTPPWDRVDYEQYF. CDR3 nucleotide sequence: TGTGCCAGTAGTACAACTCCCCCCTGGGACAGGGTCGACTACGAGCAGTACTTC.

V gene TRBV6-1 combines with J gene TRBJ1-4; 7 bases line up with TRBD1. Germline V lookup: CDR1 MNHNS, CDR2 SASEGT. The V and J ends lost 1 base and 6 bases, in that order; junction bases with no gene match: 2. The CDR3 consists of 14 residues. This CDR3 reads CASSEGQGHEKLFF. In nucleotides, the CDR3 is TGTGCCAGCAGTGAAGGACAGGGACATGAAAAACTGTTTTTT.

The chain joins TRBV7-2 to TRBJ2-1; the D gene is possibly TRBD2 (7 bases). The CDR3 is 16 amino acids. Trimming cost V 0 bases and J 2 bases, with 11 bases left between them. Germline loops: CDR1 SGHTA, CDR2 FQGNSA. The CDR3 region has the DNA TGTGCCAGCAGCTTAGCAGGGGGGGCGACCTACAATGAGCAGTTCTTC. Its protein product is CASSLAGGATYNEQFF.

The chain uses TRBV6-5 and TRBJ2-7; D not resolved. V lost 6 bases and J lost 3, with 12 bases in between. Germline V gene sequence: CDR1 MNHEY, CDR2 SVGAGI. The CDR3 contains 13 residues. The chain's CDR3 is CASSPNLSYEQYF. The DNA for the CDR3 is TGTGCCAGCAGCCCGAACCTTAGCTACGAGCAGTACTTC.

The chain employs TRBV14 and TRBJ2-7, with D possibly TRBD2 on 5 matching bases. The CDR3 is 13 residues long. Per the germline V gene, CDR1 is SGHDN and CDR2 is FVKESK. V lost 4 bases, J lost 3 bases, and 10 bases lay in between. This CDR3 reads CASSRRDYYEQYF. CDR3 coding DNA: TGTGCCAGCAGCCGAAGAGACTACTACGAGCAGTACTTC.

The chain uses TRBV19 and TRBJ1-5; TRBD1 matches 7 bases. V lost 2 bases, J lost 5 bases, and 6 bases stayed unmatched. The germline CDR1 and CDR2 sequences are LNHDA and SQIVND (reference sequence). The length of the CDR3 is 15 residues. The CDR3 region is CASSITQGGYQPQHF. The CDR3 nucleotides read TGTGCCAGTAGTATAACGCAGGGGGGTTATCAGCCCCAGCATTTT.

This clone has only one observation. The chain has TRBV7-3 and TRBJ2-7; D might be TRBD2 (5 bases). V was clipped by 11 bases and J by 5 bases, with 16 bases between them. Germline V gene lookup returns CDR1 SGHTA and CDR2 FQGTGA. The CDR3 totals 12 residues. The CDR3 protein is CARPGRGNEQYF. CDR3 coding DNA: TGTGCCCGTCCCGGTCGGGGAAACGAGCAGTACTTC.

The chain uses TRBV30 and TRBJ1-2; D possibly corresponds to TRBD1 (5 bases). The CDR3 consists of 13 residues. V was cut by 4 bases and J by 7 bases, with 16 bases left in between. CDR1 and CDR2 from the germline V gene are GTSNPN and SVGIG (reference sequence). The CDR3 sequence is CAWKPAGLPGYTF. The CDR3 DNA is TGTGCCTGGAAACCTGCGGGGCTTCCTGGCTACACCTTC.

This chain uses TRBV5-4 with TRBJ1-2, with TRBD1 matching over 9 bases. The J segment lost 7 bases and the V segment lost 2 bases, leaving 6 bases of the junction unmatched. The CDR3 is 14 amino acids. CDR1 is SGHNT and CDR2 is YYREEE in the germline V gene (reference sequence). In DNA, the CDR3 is TGTGCCAGCAGCTTTGGACAGGGGCCGGGTGGCTACACCTTC. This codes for CASSFGQGPGGYTF.

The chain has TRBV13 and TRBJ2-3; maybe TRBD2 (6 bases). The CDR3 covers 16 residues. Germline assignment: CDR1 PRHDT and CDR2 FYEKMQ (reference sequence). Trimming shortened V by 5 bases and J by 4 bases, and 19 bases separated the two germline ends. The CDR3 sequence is CASSQRRGRRADTQYF. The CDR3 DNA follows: TGTGCCAGCAGCCAGAGGCGGGGCCGGAGGGCAGATACGCAGTATTTT. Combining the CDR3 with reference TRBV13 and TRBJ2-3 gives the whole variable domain AAGVIQSPRHLIKEKRETATLKCYPIPRHDTVYWYQQGPGQDPQFLISFYEKMQSDKGSIPDRFSAQQFSDYHSELNMSSLELGDSALYFCASSQRRGRRADTQYFGPGTRLTVL.

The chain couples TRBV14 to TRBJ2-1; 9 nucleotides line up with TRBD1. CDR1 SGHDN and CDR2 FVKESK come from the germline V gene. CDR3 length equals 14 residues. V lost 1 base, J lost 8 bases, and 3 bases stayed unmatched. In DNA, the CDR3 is TGTGCCAGCAGCCAAGGGGACAGGGCAGATGAGCAGTTCTTC. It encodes CASSQGDRADEQFF.

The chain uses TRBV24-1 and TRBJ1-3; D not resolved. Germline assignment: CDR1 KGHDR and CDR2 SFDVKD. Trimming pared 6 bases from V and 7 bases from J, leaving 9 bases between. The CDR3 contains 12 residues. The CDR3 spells CATSSAGNTIYF. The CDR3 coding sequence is TGTGCCACCAGTTCCGCCGGGAACACCATATATTTT.

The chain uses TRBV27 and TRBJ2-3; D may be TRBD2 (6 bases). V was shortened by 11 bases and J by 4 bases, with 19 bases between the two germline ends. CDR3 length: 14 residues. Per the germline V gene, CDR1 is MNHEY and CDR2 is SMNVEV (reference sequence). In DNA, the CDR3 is TGTGCCTCCGTCTCCCATGGAGGGCCAGATACGCAGTATTTT. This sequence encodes CASVSHGGPDTQYF.

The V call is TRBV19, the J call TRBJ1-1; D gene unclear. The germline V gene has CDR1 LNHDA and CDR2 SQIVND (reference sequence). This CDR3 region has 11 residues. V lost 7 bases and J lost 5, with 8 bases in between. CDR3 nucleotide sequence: TGTGCCAGTACCCTCGGGACTGAAGCTTTCTTT. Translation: CASTLGTEAFF.

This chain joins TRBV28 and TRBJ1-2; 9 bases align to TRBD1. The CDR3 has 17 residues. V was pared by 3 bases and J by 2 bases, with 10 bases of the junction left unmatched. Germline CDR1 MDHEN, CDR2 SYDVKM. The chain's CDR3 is CASSFPPTGTGNYGYTF. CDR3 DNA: TGTGCCAGCAGTTTTCCCCCAACCGGGACAGGGAACTATGGCTACACCTTC.

CDR3 nucleotide sequence: TGTGCCAGTAGTATTCTCGGGACCACAGGGGAGACCCAGTACTTC. Translated, it gives CASSILGTTGETQYF. This chain uses TRBV19 with TRBJ2-5, with TRBD1 as a possible D gene (6 bases). The CDR3 contains 15 residues. The V gene's germline CDR1 is LNHDA and CDR2 SQIVND (reference sequence). Trimming removed 3 bases from V and 5 bases from J, with 16 bases in between.

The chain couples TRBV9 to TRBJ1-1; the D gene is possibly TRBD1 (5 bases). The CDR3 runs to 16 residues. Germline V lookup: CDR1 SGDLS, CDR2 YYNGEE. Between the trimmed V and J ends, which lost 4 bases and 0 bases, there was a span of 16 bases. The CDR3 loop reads CASSQTQTRVNTEAFF. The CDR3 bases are TGTGCCAGCAGCCAAACCCAAACCAGGGTGAACACTGAAGCTTTCTTT.

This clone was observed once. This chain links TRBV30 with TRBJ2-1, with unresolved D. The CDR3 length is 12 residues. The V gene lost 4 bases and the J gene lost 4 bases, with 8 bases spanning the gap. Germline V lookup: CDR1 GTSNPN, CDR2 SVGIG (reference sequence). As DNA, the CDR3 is TGTGCCTGGACGCCAGATTACAATGAGCAGTTCTTC. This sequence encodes CAWTPDYNEQFF.

In DNA form, the CDR3 reads TGTGCCAGCAGAAAGACAGGAGAAACGTCTCGCTCTGGGGCCAACGTCCTGACTTTC. Translating it yields CASRKTGETSRSGANVLTF. This chain joins TRBV5-6 and TRBJ2-6, with a tentative D call TRBD1 (6 bases). The CDR3 is 19 residues long. Trimming pared 5 bases from V and 0 bases from J, leaving 21 bases between. The germline gives CDR1 SGHDT, CDR2 YYEEEE. Supplemented by reference TRBV5-6 and TRBJ2-6, the full variable domain reads DAGVTQSPTHLIKTRGQQVTLRCSPKSGHDTVSWYQQALGQGPQFIFQYYEEEERQRGNFPDRFSGHQFPNYSSELNVNALLLGDSALYLCASRKTGETSRSGANVLTFGAGSRLTVL.

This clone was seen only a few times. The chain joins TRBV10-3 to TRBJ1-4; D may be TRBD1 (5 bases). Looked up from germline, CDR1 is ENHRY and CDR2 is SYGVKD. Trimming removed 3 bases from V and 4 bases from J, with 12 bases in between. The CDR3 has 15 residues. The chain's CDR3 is CAISESGVSNEKLFF. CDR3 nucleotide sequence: TGTGCCATCAGTGAATCGGGGGTTAGTAATGAAAAACTGTTTTTT.